A single sample is the source of the 31 T cell receptor beta chains below, sequenced in a study of blood T cell repertoires in COVID-19. Profiled with immunoSEQ multiplex PCR; TCRdb holds only in-frame clones, not every one. The data contain roughly 330,000 clones, roughly 83% of them seen just once; the ten biggest clones take up around 1.7%. Sequencing used peripheral blood. Every receptor here comes from a woman aged 45-59 years with acute or convalescent COVID-19.

The genes are TRBV11-3 and TRBJ2-1, with D maybe TRBD2 (5 bases). The V end lost 5 bases, the J end lost 5 bases, and 13 bases lay between the germline ends. This CDR3 contains 14 residues. Germline lookup yields CDR1 SGHNT and CDR2 YENEEA. CDR3 residues: CASSPRTGNNEQFF. The DNA for the CDR3 is TGTGCCAGCAGCCCCCGTACCGGGAACAATGAGCAGTTCTTC.

The chain has TRBV27 and TRBJ2-1; 9 bases are a match to TRBD1. In germline, CDR1 is MNHEY, CDR2 SMNVEV (reference sequence). After removal of 6 bases from V and 3 bases from J, the junction contained 3 bases not matched to a gene. The CDR3 runs to 14 residues. CDR3 bases: TGTGCCAGCAGCGGGACAGGGAACTACAATGAGCAGTTCTTC. This translates into CASSGTGNYNEQFF.

The V call is TRBV4-3, the J call TRBJ2-2, with D maybe TRBD2 (6 bases). The CDR3 has 14 residues. Trimming stripped 7 bases from V and 6 bases from J, with 15 bases between. The V gene's germline CDR1 is LGHNA and CDR2 YSLEER. CDR3 protein: CASTETSLAGELFF. The CDR3, as DNA: TGCGCCAGCACAGAGACTAGTCTCGCCGGGGAGCTGTTTTTT.

The J gene is TRBJ2-7, the V gene TRBV6-5; 7 nucleotides agree with TRBD2. CDR1 is MNHEY, CDR2 SVGAGI, per germline. J gave up 7 bases and V 4 bases, and 10 bases lay outside the gene matches. The CDR3 contains 14 residues. This CDR3 reads CASSSAGRPWEQYF. The DNA for the CDR3 is TGTGCCAGCAGTTCGGCCGGGAGGCCCTGGGAGCAGTACTTC.

The chain is built from TRBV7-8 and TRBJ2-2, with 10 bases that match TRBD2. CDR1 and CDR2 (germline): SGHVS, FQNEAQ. Trimming at V came to 2 bases and at J to 9 bases, leaving 12 bases not matched to a gene. The CDR3 sequence is 17 residues long. The CDR3: CASSLTRLAGPLRELFF. As DNA, the CDR3 is TGTGCCAGCAGCTTAACTCGACTAGCGGGCCCTCTGAGGGAGCTGTTTTTT.

The chain employs TRBV5-4 and TRBJ1-4; no clear D gene. This CDR3 is 16 amino acids long. Trimming took 0 bases from V and 0 from J, leaving 9 bases between them. Germline loops: CDR1 SGHNT, CDR2 YYREEE (reference sequence). CDR3 amino acids: CASSLARGATNEKLFF. The CDR3 nucleotides are TGTGCCAGCAGCTTGGCCCGAGGTGCAACTAATGAAAAACTGTTTTTT.

The chain joins TRBV6-5 to TRBJ1-4, with a tentative D call TRBD1 (6 bases). V lost 4 bases to trimming and J lost 4 bases, with 10 bases between them. This CDR3 has 14 amino acids. Germline V gene lookup returns CDR1 MNHEY and CDR2 SVGAGI. Here the CDR3 reads CASSFKGGNEKLFF. The DNA for the CDR3 is TGTGCCAGCAGTTTTAAAGGGGGTAATGAAAAACTGTTTTTT.

The chain employs TRBV19 and TRBJ1-4, with 7 bases matching TRBD1. This CDR3 contains 15 residues. Trimming at V came to 6 bases and at J to 8 bases, leaving 12 bases not matched to a gene. Germline-derived CDR1 and CDR2 are LNHDA and SQIVND (reference sequence). The CDR3 nucleotides are TGTGCCAGTAGCACCGCCTCAGGGGGGAAAGAAAAACTGTTTTTT. Encoded protein: CASSTASGGKEKLFF.

This chain uses TRBV19 with TRBJ2-7, with 7 bases identical to TRBD1. The CDR3 covers 17 residues. Trimming removed 2 bases from V and 0 bases from J; junction bases left unmatched: 10. CDR1 LNHDA and CDR2 SQIVND come from the germline V gene (reference sequence). The CDR3 region has the DNA TGTGCCAGTAGTATAAGGCGGACAGGACTCAGCTCCTACGAGCAGTACTTC. Protein: CASSIRRTGLSSYEQYF.

The V call is TRBV7-6, the J call TRBJ2-7, with 9 positions matching TRBD2. Losses at the gene ends were 1 base for V and 2 bases for J; bases not matched to a gene: 3. This CDR3 is built from 15 residues. Germline V gives CDR1 SGHVS, CDR2 FNYEAQ. CDR3 sequence (DNA): TGTGCCAGCAGCTTAGAAAGCGGGGGGACCTACGAGCAGTACTTC. It encodes CASSLESGGTYEQYF.

V and J are TRBV11-2 and TRBJ1-2; TRBD1 might be the D (5 bases). V was trimmed by 0 bases and J by 8 bases, leaving 16 bases between them. The CDR3 spans 15 residues. Germline CDR1 and CDR2: SGHAT and FQNNGV. The CDR3 here is CASSLDLGQGLGYTF. CDR3 in DNA: TGTGCCAGCAGCTTAGATCTAGGGCAGGGTCTGGGCTACACCTTC.

This chain joins TRBV5-1 and TRBJ2-1; TRBD2 agrees at 10 bases. Germline V gives CDR1 SGHRS, CDR2 YFSETQ. The CDR3 extends over 14 amino acids. With V trimmed by 3 bases and J by 3 bases, 0 bases remained unmatched. This CDR3 is CASSWTSGYNEQFF. The CDR3, as DNA: TGCGCCAGCAGCTGGACTAGCGGCTACAATGAGCAGTTCTTC.

The chain links TRBV5-1 to TRBJ1-1, with D uncertain. Germline-derived CDR1 and CDR2 are SGHRS and YFSETQ. The V end lost 1 base, the J end lost 1 base, and 11 bases lay between the germline ends. The CDR3 totals 15 residues. The DNA of the CDR3 is TGCGCCAGCAGCTTGATCGAGGAGGGGAACACTGAAGCTTTCTTT. Residues: CASSLIEEGNTEAFF.

Only one count was recorded for this clone. The rearrangement uses TRBV2 and TRBJ2-5, with D maybe TRBD2 (6 bases). V was pared by 11 bases and J by 4 bases, with 11 bases between. Germline V gene sequence: CDR1 SNHLY, CDR2 FYNNEI. The CDR3 is made up of 11 amino acids. CDR3 nucleotide sequence: TGTGCCCGGGAGTTTGGAGAGACCCAGTACTTC. It is translated as CAREFGETQYF. The full variable domain, its missing parts supplied by reference TRBV2 and TRBJ2-5, is EPEVTQTPSHQVTQMGQEVILRCVPISNHLYFYWYRQILGQKVEFLVSFYNNEISEKSEIFDDQFSVERPDGSNFTLKIRSTKLEDSAMYFCAREFGETQYFGPGTRLLVL.

The CDR3 DNA reads as TGCGCCAGCAGCTTAATCAAGGGGCCTGGCTACACCTTC. Translation gives CASSLIKGPGYTF. V gene TRBV5-1 combines with J gene TRBJ1-2; a possible D gene is TRBD1 (5 bases). The V end lost 2 bases, the J end lost 7 bases, and 12 bases lay between the germline ends. The CDR3 runs 13 residues. CDR1 is SGHRS, CDR2 YFSETQ, per germline.

CDR3 DNA sequence: TGTGCCAGCAGCTTCGGACTAGCGGGAGGGCCAAGCGGGGGTGAGCAGTTCTTC. It is translated as CASSFGLAGGPSGGEQFF. The chain is built from TRBV5-4 and TRBJ2-1; 15 bases map to TRBD2. The germline gives CDR1 SGHNT, CDR2 YYREEE (reference sequence). CDR3 length equals 18 residues. V lost 2 bases, J lost 9 bases, and 12 bases stayed unmatched.

The V call is TRBV5-1, the J call TRBJ1-1; 7 nucleotides match TRBD1. The trim removed 0 bases at V and 2 bases at J, leaving 13 bases unmatched. Germline V CDR1 and CDR2: SGHRS, YFSETQ. The CDR3 extends over 18 amino acids. The CDR3 nucleotides read TGCGCCAGCAGCTTGGGAATAGGGGGCCTACTTCGTAACACTGAAGCTTTCTTT. Encoded protein: CASSLGIGGLLRNTEAFF.

This chain uses TRBV6-1 with TRBJ1-1, with a possible D match to TRBD1 (5 bases). The CDR3 contains 15 residues. CDR1 is MNHNS and CDR2 is SASEGT in the germline V gene. V was shortened by 3 bases and J by 3 bases, with 14 bases between the two germline ends. In DNA form, the CDR3 reads TGTGCCAGCAGTGAGGCGTGGGGGGGGGACACTGAAGCTTTCTTT. Its protein product is CASSEAWGGDTEAFF.

V is TRBV7-2 and J is TRBJ2-6, with D unclear. This CDR3 comprises 15 residues. Germline V lookup: CDR1 SGHTA, CDR2 FQGNSA. V lost 2 bases to trimming and J lost 0 bases, with 5 bases between them. In DNA, the CDR3 is TGTGCCAGCAGCTTACTAGTCTCTGGGGCCAACGTCCTGACTTTC. Translating it yields CASSLLVSGANVLTF.

This chain joins TRBV5-4 and TRBJ2-2, with 8 nucleotides matching TRBD2. The CDR3 spans 16 residues. The germline gives CDR1 SGHNT, CDR2 YYREEE (reference sequence). V was clipped by 0 bases and J by 4 bases; unmatched bases: 5. CDR3 region: CASSLVGRVATGELFF. In nucleotides, the CDR3 is TGTGCCAGCAGCTTGGTCGGGAGGGTTGCCACCGGGGAGCTGTTTTTT.

V and J are TRBV18 and TRBJ2-5, with TRBD1 as a possible D gene (5 bases). This CDR3 comprises 13 residues. Germline V gives CDR1 KGHSH, CDR2 LQKENI. The V and J ends lost 3 bases and 5 bases respectively, with 10 bases between them. CDR3 sequence (DNA): TGTGCCAGCTCACCGTCAGGGCACGAGACCCAGTACTTC. Its protein is CASSPSGHETQYF.

This clone was seen just once. J is TRBJ2-5 and V is TRBV11-2; D may be TRBD2 (5 bases). The CDR3 covers 14 residues. Trimming left V 7 bases short and J 2 bases short, with 14 bases between. Germline V lookup: CDR1 SGHAT, CDR2 FQNNGV. CDR3 nucleotide sequence: TGTGCCAGCACCTTCTGGGAGAATCAAGAGACCCAGTACTTC. Amino acids: CASTFWENQETQYF.

The chain links TRBV5-1 to TRBJ2-1; TRBD2 agrees at 16 bases. Germline lookup yields CDR1 SGHRS and CDR2 YFSETQ. This CDR3 is built from 19 residues. J lost 4 bases, V lost 4 bases, and 11 bases had no gene match. The CDR3 is CASSLLGTSGRAKYNEQFF. The CDR3 region has the DNA TGCGCCAGCAGCCTACTAGGGACTAGCGGGAGGGCAAAGTACAATGAGCAGTTCTTC.

The rearrangement joins TRBV9 to TRBJ2-7, with 10 bases lining up with TRBD2. Germline CDR1 and CDR2: SGDLS and YYNGEE. The junction had 3 bases not matched to a gene; V was cut back by 1 base and J by 5 bases. The CDR3 totals 14 residues. The CDR3 DNA reads TGTGCCAGCAGCGTATTCGGGACTAGCGACGAGCAGTACTTC. Its translation: CASSVFGTSDEQYF.

The chain has TRBV11-3 and TRBJ2-1, with 9 bases aligning to TRBD2. Germline CDR1 is SGHNT and CDR2 is YENEEA. The CDR3 covers 17 residues. Germline trimming cut 0 bases from V and 5 bases from J; bases unmatched to any gene: 8. This chain's CDR3 is CASSLETTSGPNNEQFF. CDR3 bases: TGTGCCAGCAGCTTAGAGACCACTAGCGGGCCTAACAATGAGCAGTTCTTC.

This rearrangement joins TRBV24-1 to TRBJ2-6; TRBD2 matches at 8 bases. The CDR3 loop spans 17 amino acids. CDR1 and CDR2 from the germline V gene are KGHDR and SFDVKD. J was trimmed by 4 bases and V by 4 bases; bases with no gene match: 8. The CDR3 region is CATSDRPGGTGANVLTF. The CDR3 region has the DNA TGTGCCACCAGTGACCGACCGGGAGGGACCGGGGCCAACGTCCTGACTTTC.

The chain combines TRBV28 with TRBJ2-7; a possible D gene is TRBD2 (5 bases). Germline loops: CDR1 MDHEN, CDR2 SYDVKM. Trimming stripped 5 bases from V and 0 bases from J, with 14 bases between. The CDR3 length is 15 residues. Here the CDR3 reads CASSGREIASYEQYF. Here the CDR3 DNA reads TGTGCCAGCAGTGGACGGGAAATAGCCTCCTACGAGCAGTACTTC.

V and J are TRBV12-5 and TRBJ2-1; TRBD2 matches 12 bases. The CDR3 spans 19 residues. CDR1 and CDR2 from the germline V gene are LGHNT and FRNRAP. J lost 2 bases, V lost 5 bases, and 13 bases had no gene match. This chain's CDR3 is CASGQTSGRIFGPYNEQFF. The CDR3 bases are TGTGCTAGTGGTCAGACTAGCGGGAGAATATTCGGCCCCTACAATGAGCAGTTCTTC.

This clone appeared a single time. This sequence joins TRBV27 and TRBJ2-1, with a possible D match to TRBD1 (5 bases). Germline assignment: CDR1 MNHEY and CDR2 SMNVEV (reference sequence). Trimming removed 0 bases from V and 1 base from J, with 10 bases in between. The CDR3 consists of 16 residues. This chain's CDR3 is CASSLSLGRSYNEQFF. Written as DNA, the CDR3 is TGTGCCAGCAGTTTATCGTTGGGGCGGTCCTACAATGAGCAGTTCTTC.

This chain connects TRBV28 to TRBJ2-1; 11 bases fit TRBD1. There are 18 residues in the CDR3. CDR1 is MDHEN and CDR2 is SYDVKM in the germline V gene. J was trimmed by 8 bases and V by 6 bases; bases with no gene match: 18. The CDR3 DNA reads as TGTGCCAGCAGAACCCCACATCAAGGACAGGGGGCTGTGTATGAGCAGTTCTTC. Translated: CASRTPHQGQGAVYEQFF.

This chain links TRBV15 with TRBJ2-1, with 7 positions matching TRBD1. Trimming took 3 bases from V and 0 from J; bases not matched to a gene: 20. Germline V gives CDR1 LNHNV, CDR2 YYDKDF (reference sequence). The CDR3 is 21 residues long. CDR3 loop: CATSSSARSPRTGVSYNEQFF. DNA for the CDR3: TGTGCCACCAGCAGCAGCGCCCGAAGTCCGCGAACAGGGGTCTCCTACAATGAGCAGTTCTTC. Together with reference TRBV15 and TRBJ2-1, the CDR3 gives the full variable domain: DAMVIQNPRYQVTQFGKPVTLSCSQTLNHNVMYWYQQKSSQAPKLLFHYYDKDFNNEADTPDNFQSRRPNTSFCFLDIRSPGLGDTAMYLCATSSSARSPRTGVSYNEQFFGPGTRLTVL.